The clone carrying this T cell receptor (beta chain) has ten or more counts. The sample belongs to a study of early T cells in non-severe SARS-CoV-2 infection. Study-level background: Sequenced bulk RNA came from whole blood that was unsorted, and chains were unpaired.

MiXCR, applied by TCRdb to the 5' RACE reads, yields one record per CDR3 protein. The sample records 55,000 to 75,000 distinct CDR3 sequences, 12% being singletons. V lost 10 bases to trimming and J lost 4 bases, with 14 bases between them. The CDR3 length is 12 residues. Germline CDR1 is SEHNR and CDR2 is FQNEAQ (reference sequence). The chain recombines TRBV7-9 with TRBJ2-7, with D tentatively TRBD1 (5 bases). The sequenced sample was whole blood. This sequence originates from an adult who was a healthcare worker with PCR-confirmed SARS-CoV-2 infection or an uninfected control (not recorded which). Here the CDR3 reads CATSAQGYEQYF. The CDR3 DNA reads as TGTGCCACCTCCGCCCAGGGTTACGAGCAGTACTTC.